The clone carrying this TCR beta chain was counted many times. No antigen is known for it. This CDR3 region has 14 residues. Germline values: CDR1 LNHNV, CDR2 YYDKDF (reference sequence). V was pared by 5 bases and J by 7 bases, with 14 bases between. Unique molecular identifiers were incorporated into the prepared TCRbeta library. TCRdb re-derived calls from the PCR reads in MiXCR, one entry per CDR3 protein. The sample comprises over 200,000 distinct CDR3 sequences, approximately 10% of which are singletons, and 28% rests with the top ten. The entry originates in a study of T-cell reconstitution after alpha-beta-depleted transplantation in children. Broader study findings: T-cell counts and diversity at one year post-transplant came mainly from newly produced T cells. Surviving recipient T cells and thymic progenitors accounted for the high day-60 TCRbeta diversity observed in some patients.

The source material was PBMCs, sampled before TCRalphabeta/CD19-depleted stem cell transplant. This clonotype was obtained from a child less than two years old with acute myeloid leukemia, due to receive a stem cell transplant. The chain is built from TRBV15 and TRBJ2-2; D is tentatively TRBD1 or TRBD2 (5 bases each). The CDR3 coding sequence is TGTGCCACCAGCGGAAAGGGACGTTACGGGGAGCTGTTTTTT. Translation: CATSGKGRYGELFF.